These 19 T cell receptor beta chains originate from one sample sequenced in a study of T cell clones after liver transplantation. Some clones are missing from TCRdb's copy, which holds only in-frame ones; the method was immunoSEQ multiplex PCR. In the table there are tens of thousands of clones, around 75% of which are singletons. The specimen comprised CD4+ T cells from blood, sampled before liver transplant. The receptors shown here come from a human donor who received a liver transplant.

The chain combines TRBV7-9 with TRBJ2-7; no reliable D call. Trimming removed 4 bases from V and 2 bases from J, with 9 bases in between. This CDR3 contains 13 residues. Germline V gene data show CDR1 as SEHNR and CDR2 as FQNEAQ (reference sequence). The CDR3: CASSSTEPYEQYF. The CDR3 DNA reads TGTGCCAGCAGCTCCACAGAACCCTACGAGCAGTACTTC. Based on the CDR3 plus reference TRBV7-9 and TRBJ2-7, the full variable domain is DTGVSQNPRHKITKRGQNVTFRCDPISEHNRLYWYRQTLGQGPEFLTYFQNEAQLEKSRLLSDRFSAERPKGSFSTLEIQRTEQGDSAMYLCASSSTEPYEQYFGPGTRLTVT.

The chain's CDR3 is CASSLDSGGAYNEQFF. CDR3 in DNA: TGCGCCAGCAGCCTCGATAGCGGGGGAGCCTACAATGAGCAGTTCTTC. V is TRBV5-1 and J is TRBJ2-1, with 9 positions matching TRBD2. Germline lookup yields CDR1 SGHRS and CDR2 YFSETQ. The J segment lost 2 bases and the V segment lost 4 bases, leaving 7 bases of the junction unmatched. The CDR3 is 16 residues long.

The chain joins TRBV6-5 to TRBJ2-7; 7 bases map to TRBD1. The V gene's germline CDR1 is MNHEY and CDR2 SVGAGI. V shed 5 bases, J shed 7 bases, and the junction held 2 bases outside the gene matches. The CDR3 runs to 11 residues. The CDR3 DNA reads TGTGCCAGCAGTCTACAGGGGGAGCAGTACTTC. Protein: CASSLQGEQYF.

The CDR3 protein is CASSETSGVDEQYF. The CDR3 DNA reads TGCGCCAGCAGTGAGACCTCCGGGGTGGACGAGCAGTACTTC. The V gene is TRBV10-2, the J gene TRBJ2-7; D may be TRBD2 (5 bases). Germline V gives CDR1 WSHSY, CDR2 SAAADI. V gave up 2 bases and J gave up 5 bases, with 13 bases separating them. The CDR3 is 14 amino acids.

This chain uses TRBV28 with TRBJ1-2; 12 nucleotides align to TRBD1. The CDR3 is 15 amino acids. Germline CDR1 and CDR2: MDHEN and SYDVKM. The V segment lost 2 bases and the J segment 7 bases; nucleotides outside the gene matches: 5. CDR3 in DNA: TGTGCCAGCAGTTTAAGGGACAGGGGGCTTTTTGGCTACACCTTC. It codes for CASSLRDRGLFGYTF.

V usage is TRBV29-1 and J usage is TRBJ2-7; 8 bases are a match to TRBD1. CDR3 length: 11 amino acids. In germline, CDR1 is SQVTM, CDR2 ANQGSEA. Trimming took 6 bases from V and 3 from J; bases not matched to a gene: 1. CDR3 residues: CSVGQDYEQYF. The CDR3 DNA reads as TGCAGCGTGGGACAGGACTACGAGCAGTACTTC.

This chain uses TRBV10-1 with TRBJ2-1, with D perhaps TRBD2 (5 bases). V was pared by 3 bases and J by 5 bases, with 8 bases between. Germline CDR1 and CDR2: WNHNN and SYGVQD (reference sequence). CDR3 length: 13 amino acids. The CDR3 region has the DNA TGCGCCAGCAGTGACAGGCGGGACAATGAGCAGTTCTTC. Amino acid sequence: CASSDRRDNEQFF.

The rearrangement uses TRBV30 and TRBJ1-6; TRBD1 agrees at 7 bases. V shed 5 bases, J shed 0 bases, and the junction held 7 bases outside the gene matches. The germline gives CDR1 GTSNPN, CDR2 SVGIG (reference sequence). This CDR3 contains 16 residues. DNA for the CDR3: TGTGCCTGGGGCAACAGGGGAAGCTCCTATAATTCACCCCTCCACTTT. As protein: CAWGNRGSSYNSPLHF.

The chain joins TRBV28 to TRBJ1-2; TRBD1 agrees at 11 bases. Losses at the gene ends were 2 bases for V and 7 bases for J; bases not matched to a gene: 3. There are 14 residues in the CDR3. Germline CDR1 reads MDHEN; CDR2 reads SYDVKM. The CDR3 reads CASSLGQGAGGYTF. CDR3 DNA sequence: TGTGCCAGCAGTTTAGGACAGGGGGCTGGTGGCTACACCTTC.

Only one count was recorded for this clone. The chain recombines TRBV9 with TRBJ2-3, with a tentative D call TRBD1 (7 bases). CDR3 size: 15 residues. Germline V gene sequence: CDR1 SGDLS, CDR2 YYNGEE. V was shortened by 4 bases and J by 1 base, with 13 bases between the two germline ends. CDR3 coding DNA: TGTGCCAGCAGCCTAGGGGGCGGGGGCACAGATACGCAGTATTTT. This encodes CASSLGGGGTDTQYF. Using reference TRBV9 and TRBJ2-3 for the parts outside the CDR3, the full variable domain is DSGVTQTPKHLITATGQRVTLRCSPRSGDLSVYWYQQSLDQGLQFLIQYYNGEERAKGNILERFSAQQFPDLHSELNLSSLELGDSALYFCASSLGGGGTDTQYFGPGTRLTVL.

The chain joins TRBV5-4 to TRBJ1-1; D call uncertain. The germline V gene encodes CDR1 SGHNT and CDR2 YYREEE (reference sequence). V lost 1 base to trimming and J lost 0 bases, with 19 bases between them. This CDR3 spans 18 amino acids. This CDR3 is CASSLRSRLISMNTEAFF. In nucleotides, the CDR3 is TGTGCCAGCAGCTTGAGGTCTCGACTTATCAGCATGAACACTGAAGCTTTCTTT.

The table lists this clone with a few counts. The chain employs TRBV10-3 and TRBJ2-1; 12 bases map to TRBD2. Trimming at V came to 3 bases and at J to 6 bases, leaving 3 bases not matched to a gene. This CDR3 comprises 15 residues. The V gene's germline CDR1 is ENHRY and CDR2 SYGVKD. CDR3 sequence: CAISDSSGGANEQFF. The CDR3 coding sequence is TGTGCCATCAGTGATTCTAGCGGGGGGGCCAATGAGCAGTTCTTC.

This clone has only one observation. This rearrangement joins TRBV5-6 to TRBJ1-2; 7 nucleotides agree with TRBD1. The CDR3 sequence is 14 residues long. Trimming cost V 4 bases and J 8 bases; bases outside gene matches: 11. Germline CDR1 reads SGHDT; CDR2 reads YYEEEE. The CDR3 region has the DNA TGTGCCAGCAGCCAACCAGGGGGACTAGCGGGCTACACCTTC. As protein: CASSQPGGLAGYTF. Variable domain in full (rest from reference TRBV5-6 and TRBJ1-2): DAGVTQSPTHLIKTRGQQVTLRCSPKSGHDTVSWYQQALGQGPQFIFQYYEEEERQRGNFPDRFSGHQFPNYSSELNVNALLLGDSALYLCASSQPGGLAGYTFGSGTRLTVV.

The chain recombines TRBV7-8 with TRBJ2-2; 8 positions match TRBD1. The CDR3 length is 13 residues. Germline lookup yields CDR1 SGHVS and CDR2 FQNEAQ. Trimming removed 10 bases from V and 7 bases from J; junction bases left unmatched: 8. CDR3 sequence: CANQGAQGGELFF. The DNA of the CDR3 is TGTGCCAACCAGGGGGCGCAGGGCGGGGAGCTGTTTTTT.

The chain carries TRBV28 and TRBJ2-1; D may be TRBD2 (6 bases). V lost 4 bases to trimming and J lost 6 bases, with 22 bases between them. Germline CDR1 and CDR2: MDHEN and SYDVKM. The CDR3 extends over 17 amino acids. The CDR3 reads CASSSPAGRSSLNEQFF. CDR3 in DNA: TGTGCCAGCAGTTCCCCCGCGGGGAGGTCCTCTCTCAATGAGCAGTTCTTC.

This chain joins TRBV25-1 and TRBJ2-1; D is unclear. The CDR3 is made up of 15 amino acids. Trimming left V 2 bases short and J 2 bases short, with 10 bases between. Germline V gives CDR1 MGHDK, CDR2 SYGVNS. CDR3 region: CASSEAGRTYNEQFF. CDR3 in DNA: TGTGCCAGCAGTGAAGCAGGTAGAACCTACAATGAGCAGTTCTTC.

The V call is TRBV2, the J call TRBJ2-7; 7 bases agree with TRBD1. Germline V gives CDR1 SNHLY, CDR2 FYNNEI. Unmatched junction bases numbered 9, after V lost 5 bases and J lost 2 bases. CDR3 length equals 15 residues. The CDR3 DNA is TGTGCCAGCAGTAAGACGCCAGGGGGACCCTACGAGCAGTACTTC. Protein sequence: CASSKTPGGPYEQYF.

The V gene is TRBV5-1, the J gene TRBJ2-7; the D is unclear. The CDR3 is 14 residues long. CDR1 and CDR2 (germline): SGHRS, YFSETQ. V was pared by 0 bases and J by 4 bases, with 11 bases between. The CDR3 here is CASSLVFGRYEQYF. The CDR3 DNA reads as TGCGCCAGCAGCTTGGTGTTTGGCAGGTACGAGCAGTACTTC.

The V gene is TRBV7-9, the J gene TRBJ2-2, with TRBD1 identical over 8 bases. CDR1 is SEHNR, CDR2 FQNEAQ, per germline (reference sequence). The CDR3 runs 18 residues. J lost 5 bases, V lost 1 base, and 12 bases had no gene match. CDR3 region: CASSLVVSWTGRTGELFF. CDR3 sequence (DNA): TGTGCCAGCAGCTTAGTGGTATCTTGGACAGGGAGGACCGGGGAGCTGTTTTTT.